The rows below give T cell receptor beta chains drawn from one sample of a study of cytomegalovirus exposure and HLA in healthy donors. Using immunoSEQ multiplex PCR, the repertoire was profiled, and TCRdb retains in-frame clones only, with some absent. The data contain 70,000 to 100,000 clones, 55% to 75% of them singletons. Sequenced input: PBMCs. These receptors came from a man aged 50 to 60 in good health and CMV-seronegative. Each CDR3 is given with its conserved first and last residue. Fields, in order: V gene, CDR3 protein.

TRBV5-1,CASSFPGTGGFGELFF
TRBV13,CASSVGLAGGDETQYF
TRBV7-2,CASSLAGTGVYEQYF
TRBV7-9,CASSLRGNTEAFF
TRBV7-2,CASSLLRGFGGELFF
TRBV5-1,CASSSRGPETQYF
TRBV7-2,CASSLGTGVGGYTF
TRBV10-3,CAISPAWRGGVETQYF
TRBV14,CASSQVVTGGVKTQYF
TRBV28,CASSDGTGSEKLFF
TRBV19,CASSTATGRGGNLAKNIQYF
TRBV7-8,CASSRGTLGGVETQYF
TRBV27,CASSDISGNTIYF
TRBV28,CASSERQGPPLHF
TRBV5-1,CASSPPAGRNTEAFF
TRBV29-1,CSVRGHLNTEAFF
TRBV10-3,CAITDREDTQYF
TRBV6-6,CASSYGPSGRETQYF
TRBV19,CASSPSLAGPYGYTF
TRBV30,CAWSVGGNTIYF
TRBV5-1,CASRDSDNEKLFF
TRBV6-6,CASSYSQGGKLFF
TRBV30,CAWSAATYTQYF
TRBV15,CATSRAGQGLSSYEQYF
TRBV5-8,CASSLLTPGSEQFF
TRBV4-1,CASGNRATNEKLFF
TRBV28,CASSPLTGAVNTEAFF
TRBV19,CASRTGANSPLHF
TRBV15,CATSRERGDYEQYF
TRBV27,CASSPLLRSGGELFF
TRBV11-3,CASSPGQGSSYEQYF
TRBV15,CATSSLPSRGHTIYF
TRBV18,CASSPPSGAGETQYF
TRBV4-3,CASSQDRQIPLHF
TRBV29-1,CSALQGTLGYTF
TRBV4-1,CASSPRLATNTGELFF
TRBV11-3,CASSLSFGNTIYF
TRBV19,CASRGIQGRETQYF
TRBV7-2,CASSLAGTGLYGYTF
TRBV20-1,CSARDIGYTF
TRBV30,CAWSVRGAGEKLFF
TRBV28,CASSSSLIGRVPGANVLTF
TRBV2,CASEGGAVGYTF
TRBV5-6,CASSLGGGTEAFF
TRBV7-6,CASSFGHISETQYF
TRBV6-4,CASSDRTDTQYF
TRBV20-1,CSARGQREAFF
TRBV18,CASSPRQGTRGYTF
TRBV5-4,CASRLAPGANVLTF
TRBV28,CASSPGTSGNTIYF
TRBV7-9,CASSLVPGQSTDTQYF
TRBV6-1,CASSEGRRGGTDTQYF
TRBV14,CASSQPGRYNEKLFF
TRBV29-1,CSVRRGDNYGYTF
TRBV7-2,CASSLDGRAGEKLFF
TRBV6-6,CASNGQAYNEQFF
TRBV19,CASSIGEPQPQHF
TRBV9,CASSRTPNNSPLHF
TRBV7-2,CASSLRQGASEAFF
TRBV5-6,CASSLVRTSIETQYF